This record concerns one T cell receptor beta chain sequence. What it binds is not known. PCR primers comprised 60 Vbeta and 13 Jbeta primers. TCRdb's table, derived via immunoSEQ multiplex PCR, lists solely in-frame clones and lacks some. The data show more than 85,000 clones, 70% to 80% seen once. The sample comes from a study of cytomegalovirus exposure and HLA in healthy donors. Study observations and caveats: Upon later analysis, TCR association rates were observed to vary by HLA locus, being highest for DRB1 and lowest for HLA-C. From TCR beta sequences, most subjects' HLA-A and HLA-B alleles were reportedly predicted accurately.

Germline V gene sequence: CDR1 SGHTA, CDR2 FQGNSA. This CDR3 has 15 residues. V was pared by 3 bases and J by 5 bases, with 16 bases between. Sample: PBMCs. The V call is TRBV7-2, the J call TRBJ1-2; D uncertain. This TCR was sampled from a male donor in good health and CMV-seropositive. CDR3 in amino acids: CASSLEAGAPYGYTF. DNA of the CDR3: TGTGCCAGCAGCTTGGAGGCAGGAGCCCCTTATGGCTACACCTTC.